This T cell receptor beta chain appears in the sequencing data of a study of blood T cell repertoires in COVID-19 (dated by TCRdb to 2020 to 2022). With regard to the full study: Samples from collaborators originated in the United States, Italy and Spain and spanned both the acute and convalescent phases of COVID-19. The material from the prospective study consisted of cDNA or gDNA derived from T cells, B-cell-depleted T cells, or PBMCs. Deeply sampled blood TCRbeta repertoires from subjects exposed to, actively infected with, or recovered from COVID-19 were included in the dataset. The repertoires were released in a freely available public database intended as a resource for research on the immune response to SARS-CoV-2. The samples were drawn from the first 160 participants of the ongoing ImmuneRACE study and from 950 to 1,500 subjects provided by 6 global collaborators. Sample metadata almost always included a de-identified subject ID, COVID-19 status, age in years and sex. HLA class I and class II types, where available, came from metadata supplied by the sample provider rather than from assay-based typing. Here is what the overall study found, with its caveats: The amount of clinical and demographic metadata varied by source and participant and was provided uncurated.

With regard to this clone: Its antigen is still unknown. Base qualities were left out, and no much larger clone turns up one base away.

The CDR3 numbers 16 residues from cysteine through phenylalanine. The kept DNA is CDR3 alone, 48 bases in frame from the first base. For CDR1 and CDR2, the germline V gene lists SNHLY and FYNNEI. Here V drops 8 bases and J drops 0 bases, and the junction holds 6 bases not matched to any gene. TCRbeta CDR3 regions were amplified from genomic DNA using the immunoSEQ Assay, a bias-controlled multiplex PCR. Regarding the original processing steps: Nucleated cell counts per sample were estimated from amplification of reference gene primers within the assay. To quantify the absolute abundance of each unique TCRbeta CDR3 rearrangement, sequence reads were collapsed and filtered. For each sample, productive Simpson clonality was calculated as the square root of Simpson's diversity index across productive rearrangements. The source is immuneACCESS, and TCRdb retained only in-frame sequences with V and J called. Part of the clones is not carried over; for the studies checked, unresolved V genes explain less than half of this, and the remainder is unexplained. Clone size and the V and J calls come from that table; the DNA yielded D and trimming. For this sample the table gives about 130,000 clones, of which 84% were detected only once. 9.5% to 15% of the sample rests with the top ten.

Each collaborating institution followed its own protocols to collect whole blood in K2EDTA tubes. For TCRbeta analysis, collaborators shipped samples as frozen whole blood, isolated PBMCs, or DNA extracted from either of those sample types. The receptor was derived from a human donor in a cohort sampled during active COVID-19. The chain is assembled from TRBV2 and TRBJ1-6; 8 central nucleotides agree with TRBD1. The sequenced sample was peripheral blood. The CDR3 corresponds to CASVSTGGSYNSPLHF. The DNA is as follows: TGTGCCAGCGTTAGCACAGGGGGCTCCTATAATTCACCCCTCCACTTT.